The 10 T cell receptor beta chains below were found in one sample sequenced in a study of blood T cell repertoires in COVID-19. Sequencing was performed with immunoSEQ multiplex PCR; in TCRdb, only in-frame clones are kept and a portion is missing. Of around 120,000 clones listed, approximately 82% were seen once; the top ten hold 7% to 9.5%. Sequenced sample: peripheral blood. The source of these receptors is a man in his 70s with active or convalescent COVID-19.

CDR3: CASSENPGTVNTEAFF. CDR3 coding DNA: TGTGCCAGCAGTGAAAACCCTGGGACAGTGAACACTGAAGCTTTCTTT. The V call is TRBV6-1, the J call TRBJ1-1, with TRBD1 identical over 7 bases. CDR3 length equals 16 residues. Germline lookup yields CDR1 MNHNS and CDR2 SASEGT. Germline trimming cut 2 bases from V and 0 bases from J; bases unmatched to any gene: 6.

This CDR3 is CASSRPGQLHPDGYTF. The CDR3 DNA reads as TGTGCCAGCAGCCGTCCCGGACAGTTACATCCGGATGGCTACACCTTC. This chain links TRBV7-8 with TRBJ1-2, with a tentative D call TRBD1 (6 bases). V gave up 5 bases and J gave up 6 bases, with 22 bases separating them. The CDR3 runs to 16 residues. CDR1 is SGHVS and CDR2 is FQNEAQ in the germline V gene. Filled out from reference TRBV7-8 and TRBJ1-2, the complete variable domain reads GAGVSQSPRYKVAKRGQDVALRCDPISGHVSLFWYQQALGQGPEFLTYFQNEAQLDKSGLPSDRFFAERPEGSVSTLKIQRTQQEDSAVYLCASSRPGQLHPDGYTFGSGTRLTVV.

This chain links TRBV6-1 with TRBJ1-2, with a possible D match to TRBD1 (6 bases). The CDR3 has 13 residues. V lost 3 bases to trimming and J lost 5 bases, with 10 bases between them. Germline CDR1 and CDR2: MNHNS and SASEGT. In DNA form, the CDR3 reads TGTGCCAGCAGTGATCAGGGGTGGTATGGCTACACCTTC. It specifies CASSDQGWYGYTF.

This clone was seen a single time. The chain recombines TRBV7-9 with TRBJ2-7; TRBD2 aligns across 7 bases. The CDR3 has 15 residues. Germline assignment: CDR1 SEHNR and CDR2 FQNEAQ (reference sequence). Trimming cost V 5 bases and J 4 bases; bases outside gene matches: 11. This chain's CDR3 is CASSLGVAGGYEQYF. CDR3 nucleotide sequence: TGTGCCAGCAGCCTTGGGGTAGCGGGTGGTTACGAGCAGTACTTC.

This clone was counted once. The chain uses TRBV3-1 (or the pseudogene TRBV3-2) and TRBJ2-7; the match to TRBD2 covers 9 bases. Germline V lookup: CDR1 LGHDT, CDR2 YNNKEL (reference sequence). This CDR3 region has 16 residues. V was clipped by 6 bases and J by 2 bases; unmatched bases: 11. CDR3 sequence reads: CASRLASGAFPYEQYF. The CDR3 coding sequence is TGTGCCAGCAGACTCGCTAGCGGGGCATTTCCCTACGAGCAGTACTTC.

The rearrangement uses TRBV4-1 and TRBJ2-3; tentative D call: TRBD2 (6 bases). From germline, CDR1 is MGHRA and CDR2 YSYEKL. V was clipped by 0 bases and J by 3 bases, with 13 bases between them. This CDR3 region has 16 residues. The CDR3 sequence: CASSQDEGGRTDTQYF. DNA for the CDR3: TGCGCCAGCAGCCAAGATGAGGGAGGACGGACAGATACGCAGTATTTT.

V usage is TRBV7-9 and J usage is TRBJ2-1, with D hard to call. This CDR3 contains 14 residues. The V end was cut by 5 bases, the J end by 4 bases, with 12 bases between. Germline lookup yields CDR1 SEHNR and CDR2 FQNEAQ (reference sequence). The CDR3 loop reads CASSPLAAYNEQFF. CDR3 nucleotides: TGTGCCAGCAGCCCCTTGGCGGCATACAATGAGCAGTTCTTC.

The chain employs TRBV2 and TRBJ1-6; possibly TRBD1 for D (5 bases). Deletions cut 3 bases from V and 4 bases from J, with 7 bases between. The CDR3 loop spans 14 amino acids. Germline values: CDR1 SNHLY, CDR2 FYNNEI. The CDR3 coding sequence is TGTGCCAGCAGTGAGACAGAATATAATTCACCCCTCCACTTT. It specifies CASSETEYNSPLHF.

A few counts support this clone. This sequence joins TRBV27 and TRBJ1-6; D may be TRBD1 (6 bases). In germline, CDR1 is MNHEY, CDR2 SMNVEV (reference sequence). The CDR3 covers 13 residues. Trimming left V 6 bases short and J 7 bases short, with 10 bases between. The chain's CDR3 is CASSIQGNSPLHF. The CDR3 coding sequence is TGTGCCAGCAGCATACAGGGAAATTCACCCCTCCACTTT.

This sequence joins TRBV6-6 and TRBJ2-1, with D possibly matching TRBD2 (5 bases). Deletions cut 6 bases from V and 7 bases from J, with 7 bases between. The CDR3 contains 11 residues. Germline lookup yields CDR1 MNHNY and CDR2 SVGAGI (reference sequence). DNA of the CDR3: TGTGCCAGCAGCTGGGAGAATGAGCAGTTCTTC. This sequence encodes CASSWENEQFF.